These 23 T cell receptor beta chains were sequenced from one sample in a study of control samples from healthy donors and cancer patients. Libraries were prepared by immunoSEQ multiplex PCR; TCRdb keeps only in-frame clonotypes and omits some of them. The sample lists 100,000 to 150,000 clones; around nine tenths were seen once. The sample comprised blood. The receptors derive from a young man in good health.

The genes are TRBV5-5 and TRBJ1-2, with D maybe TRBD1 (5 bases). Between the trimmed V and J ends, which lost 0 bases and 8 bases, there was a span of 11 bases. Germline V gene data show CDR1 as SGHKS and CDR2 as YYEKEE (reference sequence). This CDR3 has 13 residues. CDR3 sequence: CASSLEGLGGYTF. The CDR3 bases are TGTGCCAGCAGCTTGGAGGGGCTTGGCGGCTACACCTTC.

This rearrangement joins TRBV30 to TRBJ2-7; D might be TRBD1 (6 bases). The CDR3 is made up of 16 amino acids. CDR1 and CDR2 from the germline V gene are GTSNPN and SVGIG (reference sequence). Trimming removed 0 bases at V and 2 bases at J, with 17 bases between. The CDR3 nucleotides are TGTGCCTGGAGTGTCCTGAGGGGGAGAGTGGCCTACGAGCAGTACTTC. It encodes CAWSVLRGRVAYEQYF.

The rearrangement uses TRBV7-9 and TRBJ2-5, with 9 bases identical to TRBD1. The junction had 4 bases not matched to a gene; V was cut back by 4 bases and J by 1 base. The CDR3 loop spans 15 amino acids. Germline CDR1 and CDR2: SEHNR and FQNEAQ (reference sequence). The CDR3 nucleotides are TGTGCCAGCAGCTCGGGGACAGGGCCCCAAGAGACCCAGTACTTC. Encoded protein: CASSSGTGPQETQYF.

This chain connects TRBV5-4 to TRBJ2-7, with D possibly TRBD2 on 5 matching bases. Trimming took 4 bases from V and 4 from J, leaving 15 bases between them. Looked up from germline, CDR1 is SGHNT and CDR2 is YYREEE (reference sequence). CDR3 length equals 14 residues. As DNA, the CDR3 is TGTGCCAGCAGCCCTGGTGGAGGTGTGTACGAGCAGTACGTC. Translating it yields CASSPGGGVYEQYV.

The rearrangement joins TRBV19 to TRBJ1-5; 7 nucleotides line up with TRBD1. Trimming removed 6 bases from V and 3 bases from J; junction bases left unmatched: 8. CDR1 is LNHDA and CDR2 is SQIVND in the germline V gene (reference sequence). The CDR3 consists of 15 residues. CDR3: CASSLTGAYNQPQHF. In DNA form, the CDR3 reads TGTGCCAGTAGCCTAACAGGGGCCTACAATCAGCCCCAGCATTTT. Filled out from reference TRBV19 and TRBJ1-5, the complete variable domain reads DGGITQSPKYLFRKEGQNVTLSCEQNLNHDAMYWYRQDPGQGLRLIYYSQIVNDFQKGDIAEGYSVSREKKESFPLTVTSAQKNPTAFYLCASSLTGAYNQPQHFGDGTRLSIL.

V usage is TRBV29-1 and J usage is TRBJ2-2; no firm D call. V lost 1 base to trimming and J lost 6 bases, with 12 bases between them. Germline CDR1 SQVTM, CDR2 ANQGSEA. This CDR3 is 14 amino acids long. CDR3 region: CSVEARTLPGELFF. For the CDR3, the DNA is TGCAGCGTTGAAGCTAGGACCCTCCCCGGGGAGCTGTTTTTT.

The chain joins TRBV27 to TRBJ1-6, with no clear D. Per the germline V gene, CDR1 is MNHEY and CDR2 is SMNVEV (reference sequence). The CDR3 length is 10 residues. CDR3 in amino acids: CAPGNSPLHF. CDR3 sequence (DNA): TGTGCGCCGGGGAATTCACCCCTCCACTTT.

The chain carries TRBV27 and TRBJ2-3; 7 bases are shared with TRBD2. J was trimmed by 0 bases and V by 3 bases; bases with no gene match: 6. The CDR3 extends over 16 amino acids. Germline V gene lookup returns CDR1 MNHEY and CDR2 SMNVEV (reference sequence). The CDR3 bases are TGTGCCAGCAGTTTCACCGGGACTACTAGCACAGATACGCAGTATTTT. It encodes CASSFTGTTSTDTQYF.

V usage is TRBV19 and J usage is TRBJ1-5; a weak D match, TRBD1 (6 bases). Trimming took 2 bases from V and 7 from J, leaving 9 bases between them. CDR1 LNHDA and CDR2 SQIVND come from the germline V gene (reference sequence). CDR3 size: 13 residues. The CDR3 DNA reads as TGTGCCAGTAGTATAAACAGGGCCCAGCCCCAGCATTTT. Protein product: CASSINRAQPQHF. The variable domain in full, completed from reference TRBV19 and TRBJ1-5, reads DGGITQSPKYLFRKEGQNVTLSCEQNLNHDAMYWYRQDPGQGLRLIYYSQIVNDFQKGDIAEGYSVSREKKESFPLTVTSAQKNPTAFYLCASSINRAQPQHFGDGTRLSIL.

The chain combines TRBV7-3 with TRBJ2-1; 7 nucleotides agree with TRBD1. This CDR3 comprises 13 residues. Germline-derived CDR1 and CDR2 are SGHTA and FQGTGA. The ends lost 5 bases at V and 10 bases at J; junction bases unmatched: 8. In nucleotides, the CDR3 is TGTGCCAGCAGCCCGAGGACAGGCAGCGAGCAGTTCTTC. Translating gives CASSPRTGSEQFF.

The chain links TRBV19 to TRBJ1-4; D unresolved. CDR1 and CDR2 (germline): LNHDA, SQIVND (reference sequence). With 6 bases removed from V and 0 bases from J, the gap between germline ends came to 11 bases. The CDR3 consists of 15 residues. CDR3 region: CASRSSGATNEKLFF. The CDR3 DNA reads TGTGCCAGTAGATCCTCAGGTGCAACTAATGAAAAACTGTTTTTT.

The chain has TRBV9 and TRBJ2-1, with D possibly being TRBD2 (6 bases). Germline lookup yields CDR1 SGDLS and CDR2 YYNGEE. The CDR3 extends over 15 amino acids. The V end lost 3 bases, the J end lost 2 bases, and 12 bases lay between the germline ends. The CDR3, as DNA: TGTGCCAGCAGCGGGCGGGGCGGACCCTACAATGAGCAGTTCTTC. This codes for CASSGRGGPYNEQFF.

V gene TRBV11-3 combines with J gene TRBJ2-1; D possibly matches TRBD1 or TRBD2 (5 bases each). Germline values: CDR1 SGHNT, CDR2 YENEEA. This CDR3 is built from 14 residues. Trimming stripped 5 bases from V and 9 bases from J, with 17 bases between. The CDR3 is CASSLGTPRTEQFF. CDR3 DNA sequence: TGTGCCAGCAGCCTCGGGACCCCGAGGACTGAGCAGTTCTTC.

This chain uses TRBV7-9 with TRBJ1-6; D uncertain. CDR1 SEHNR and CDR2 FQNEAQ come from the germline V gene (reference sequence). The CDR3 covers 15 residues. Trimming shortened V by 4 bases and J by 10 bases, and 17 bases separated the two germline ends. CDR3 protein: CASSSLLEVGSPLHF. CDR3 nucleotide sequence: TGTGCCAGCAGCTCCCTTCTGGAAGTCGGGTCACCCCTCCACTTT.

The chain uses TRBV12-3 or TRBV12-4 and TRBJ1-6, with D hard to call. The CDR3 has 13 residues. V lost 6 bases, J lost 9 bases, and 12 bases lay in between. DNA for the CDR3: TGTGCCAGCAGGTGGGTGGGTGGTTCACCCCTCCACTTT. The encoded protein is CASRWVGGSPLHF.

The genes are TRBV11-2 and TRBJ2-7, with D possibly TRBD1 on 5 matching bases. The V and J ends lost 3 bases and 2 bases respectively, with 14 bases between them. Per the germline V gene, CDR1 is SGHAT and CDR2 is FQNNGV. CDR3 length: 15 amino acids. The CDR3 loop is CASSFSQGWTYEQYV. The DNA for the CDR3 is TGTGCCAGCAGCTTCAGCCAGGGTTGGACCTACGAGCAGTACGTC.

This clone was seen a handful of times. The chain is built from TRBV9 and TRBJ1-2; no clear D gene. V was shortened by 0 bases and J by 7 bases, with 10 bases between the two germline ends. Per germline, CDR1 SGDLS and CDR2 YYNGEE. This CDR3 region has 13 residues. The CDR3: CASSVEWRPGYTF. The CDR3 DNA reads TGTGCCAGCAGCGTAGAGTGGAGACCTGGCTACACCTTC.

The chain uses TRBV7-9 and TRBJ1-6; possible D gene TRBD1, 5 bases. Germline CDR1 and CDR2: SEHNR and FQNEAQ (reference sequence). With 7 bases removed from V and 9 bases from J, the gap between germline ends came to 19 bases. The CDR3 loop spans 15 amino acids. The CDR3 DNA reads TGTGCCAGCATAGCGGGTGCAGGGTTAGTTTCACCCCTCCACTTT. Translation: CASIAGAGLVSPLHF.

This clone was observed a few times. V and J are TRBV7-2 and TRBJ2-5; the D is unclear. Trimming pared 1 base from V and 5 bases from J, leaving 2 bases between. CDR3 length: 11 amino acids. Germline lookup yields CDR1 SGHTA and CDR2 FQGNSA. The CDR3 loop reads CASSLVETQYF. As DNA, the CDR3 is TGTGCCAGCAGCTTAGTGGAGACCCAGTACTTC.

The table lists this clone with a count of one. V is TRBV30 and J is TRBJ2-5; D remains unclear. The CDR3 spans 15 residues. Germline lookup yields CDR1 GTSNPN and CDR2 SVGIG (reference sequence). V lost 7 bases, J lost 4 bases, and 22 bases lay in between. DNA of the CDR3: TGTGCCTTAAGGTCGGGCTCCGGTCAACGAGAGACCCAGTACTTC. It specifies CALRSGSGQRETQYF.

The genes are TRBV5-6 and TRBJ1-6; D call uncertain. Germline V gene sequence: CDR1 SGHDT, CDR2 YYEEEE. CDR3 length: 13 residues. Trimming removed 5 bases at V and 7 bases at J, with 10 bases between. The CDR3 sequence: CASRGHENSPLHF. CDR3 nucleotide sequence: TGTGCCAGCAGAGGTCATGAGAATTCACCCCTCCACTTT.

The V and J genes are TRBV30 and TRBJ1-2; D perhaps matches TRBD1 (6 bases). V gave up 3 bases and J gave up 2 bases, with 7 bases separating them. There are 12 residues in the CDR3. Germline lookup yields CDR1 GTSNPN and CDR2 SVGIG (reference sequence). CDR3 sequence: CAWSGTNYGYTF. CDR3 nucleotide sequence: TGTGCCTGGAGCGGGACAAACTATGGCTACACCTTC.

The chain has TRBV6-4 and TRBJ2-3; maybe TRBD2 (6 bases). Germline V CDR1 and CDR2: MRHNA, SNTAGT. The CDR3 length is 15 residues. V was pared by 3 bases and J by 0 bases, with 10 bases between. DNA of the CDR3: TGTGCCAGCAGTGAAACCGGGACTAGCACAGATACGCAGTATTTT. Translating gives CASSETGTSTDTQYF.